Following are 20 T cell receptor beta chains from one sample sequenced in a study of blood T cell repertoires in COVID-19. The repertoire was sequenced with immunoSEQ multiplex PCR; TCRdb's copy has only in-frame clones and lacks some. Among around 260,000 clones listed, about 87% were seen once. Sequencing was carried out using peripheral blood. The receptors derive from a man in his fifties or sixties who had recovered from COVID-19.

This rearrangement joins TRBV7-2 to TRBJ1-1, with no clear D. The CDR3 is 17 amino acids. The germline V gene encodes CDR1 SGHTA and CDR2 FQGNSA. V was trimmed by 4 bases and J by 4 bases, leaving 22 bases between them. This CDR3 reads CASSSHPRAAARTEAFF. The DNA for the CDR3 is TGTGCCAGCAGCTCCCACCCCCGCGCCGCCGCGCGCACTGAAGCTTTCTTT.

This chain uses TRBV2 with TRBJ1-1; a weak D match, TRBD1 (5 bases). V lost 6 bases to trimming and J lost 5 bases, with 16 bases between them. In germline, CDR1 is SNHLY, CDR2 FYNNEI. CDR3 length: 14 residues. For the CDR3, the DNA is TGTGCCAGCAGGCTCCAAGGGGCGCGGACTGAAGCTTTCTTT. It specifies CASRLQGARTEAFF. Supplemented by reference TRBV2 and TRBJ1-1, the full variable domain reads EPEVTQTPSHQVTQMGQEVILRCVPISNHLYFYWYRQILGQKVEFLVSFYNNEISEKSEIFDDQFSVERPDGSNFTLKIRSTKLEDSAMYFCASRLQGARTEAFFGQGTRLTVV.

The rearrangement joins TRBV7-6 to TRBJ1-1; tentative D call: TRBD1 (6 bases). V was shortened by 0 bases and J by 8 bases, with 16 bases between the two germline ends. The V gene's germline CDR1 is SGHVS and CDR2 FNYEAQ. The CDR3 is 15 residues long. The CDR3 spells CASSLASTGGLEAFF. CDR3 coding DNA: TGTGCCAGCAGCTTAGCGTCCACGGGGGGGCTCGAAGCTTTCTTT.

CDR3 sequence: CASSVDPSGGLQETQYF. The CDR3 coding sequence is TGTGCCAGCAGCGTAGATCCGAGCGGGGGGCTTCAAGAGACCCAGTACTTC. The chain links TRBV9 to TRBJ2-5; 9 bases are shared with TRBD2. The junction had 8 bases not matched to a gene; V was cut back by 0 bases and J by 2 bases. CDR3 length: 17 residues. Germline V gene data show CDR1 as SGDLS and CDR2 as YYNGEE. Full variable domain (rest looked up from reference TRBV9 and TRBJ2-5): DSGVTQTPKHLITATGQRVTLRCSPRSGDLSVYWYQQSLDQGLQFLIQYYNGEERAKGNILERFSAQQFPDLHSELNLSSLELGDSALYFCASSVDPSGGLQETQYFGPGTRLLVL.

CDR3 nucleotide sequence: TGTGCCAGCAGTTTGTGGACAGGGTACGGCTACACCTTC. Translation gives CASSLWTGYGYTF. V and J are TRBV6-5 and TRBJ1-2; 8 positions match TRBD1. This CDR3 has 13 residues. J gave up 8 bases and V 4 bases, and 6 bases lay outside the gene matches. Germline CDR1 reads MNHEY; CDR2 reads SVGAGI.

The chain combines TRBV19 with TRBJ1-2, with D perhaps TRBD1 (6 bases). Germline V gene data show CDR1 as LNHDA and CDR2 as SQIVND (reference sequence). The CDR3 runs 14 residues. Trimming took off 4 bases at V and 3 bases at J, with 12 bases between the two ends. In DNA form, the CDR3 reads TGTGCCAGTAGTAGTCAGGGGTCGGACTATGGCTACACCTTC. Its translation: CASSSQGSDYGYTF.

With respect to this clone: At the DNA level, this CDR3 is encoded by other sequences in the same sample as well. This chain uses TRBV7-3 with TRBJ2-5; TRBD1 agrees at 9 bases. Per germline, CDR1 SGHTA and CDR2 FQGTGA. Germline trimming cut 5 bases from V and 5 bases from J; bases unmatched to any gene: 3. This CDR3 has 13 residues. Here the CDR3 DNA reads TGTGCCAGCAGCCCTGACAGGGGGGAGACCCAGTACTTC. Translating gives CASSPDRGETQYF.

V usage is TRBV25-1 and J usage is TRBJ2-2, with a possible D match to TRBD1 (5 bases). V was clipped by 1 base and J by 3 bases, with 9 bases between them. Germline assignment: CDR1 MGHDK and CDR2 SYGVNS. CDR3 length: 15 residues. DNA for the CDR3: TGTGCCAGCAGTGAATCCCAGGGATACACCGGGGAGCTGTTTTTT. It yields the protein CASSESQGYTGELFF.

The chain uses TRBV5-4 and TRBJ2-5, with D unresolved. Trimming took off 0 bases at V and 7 bases at J, with 13 bases between the two ends. The CDR3 covers 14 residues. Germline V gene lookup returns CDR1 SGHNT and CDR2 YYREEE (reference sequence). The CDR3 spells CASSLEGGMLTQYF. DNA for the CDR3: TGTGCCAGCAGCTTGGAAGGCGGCATGTTGACCCAGTACTTC.

This clone was recorded once. V gene TRBV6-5 combines with J gene TRBJ1-1, with no clear D. With 2 bases removed from V and 4 bases from J, the gap between germline ends came to 8 bases. In germline, CDR1 is MNHEY, CDR2 SVGAGI. There are 13 residues in the CDR3. CDR3 sequence reads: CASSYSVSTEAFF. The CDR3 DNA reads TGTGCCAGCAGTTACAGCGTGTCCACTGAAGCTTTCTTT.

The genes are TRBV19 and TRBJ2-6; 7 nucleotides agree with TRBD1. Germline trimming cut 1 base from V and 0 bases from J; bases unmatched to any gene: 3. CDR3 length: 17 residues. From germline, CDR1 is LNHDA and CDR2 SQIVND (reference sequence). The CDR3 region is CASSIGDSVSGANVLTF. CDR3 coding DNA: TGTGCCAGTAGTATAGGGGACAGTGTCTCTGGGGCCAACGTCCTGACTTTC. Using reference TRBV19 and TRBJ2-6 for the parts outside the CDR3, the full variable domain is DGGITQSPKYLFRKEGQNVTLSCEQNLNHDAMYWYRQDPGQGLRLIYYSQIVNDFQKGDIAEGYSVSREKKESFPLTVTSAQKNPTAFYLCASSIGDSVSGANVLTFGAGSRLTVL.

The chain carries TRBV9 and TRBJ1-5; a weak D match, TRBD1 (6 bases). V was trimmed by 3 bases and J by 5 bases, leaving 9 bases between them. The CDR3 consists of 13 residues. Germline CDR1 is SGDLS and CDR2 is YYNGEE. CDR3 nucleotide sequence: TGTGCCAGCAGCGCAGAGGGGGATCAGCCCCAGCATTTT. Translating it yields CASSAEGDQPQHF.

CDR3 nucleotide sequence: TGTGCCAGCAGCCAGGGAGGGGGACTCCTCTACAATGAGCAGTTCTTC. Translated, it gives CASSQGGGLLYNEQFF. The chain has TRBV7-2 and TRBJ2-1, with TRBD2 as a possible D gene (7 bases). Trimming shortened V by 5 bases and J by 3 bases, and 17 bases separated the two germline ends. This CDR3 is built from 16 residues. Germline CDR1 SGHTA, CDR2 FQGNSA.

The chain is built from TRBV5-8 and TRBJ2-3; TRBD1 agrees at 7 bases. This CDR3 comprises 11 residues. Trimming removed 4 bases from V and 13 bases from J; junction bases left unmatched: 6. Germline V gene sequence: CDR1 SGHTS, CDR2 YDEGEE. CDR3: CASSRTGAEYF. The CDR3 DNA follows: TGTGCCAGCAGCCGCACAGGGGCGGAGTATTTT.

The chain employs TRBV11-3 and TRBJ2-1; 9 nucleotides align to TRBD2. The germline gives CDR1 SGHNT, CDR2 YENEEA. The CDR3 consists of 15 residues. The V segment lost 3 bases and the J segment 4 bases; nucleotides outside the gene matches: 4. The chain's CDR3 is CASSFGRGGYNEQFF. The CDR3 bases are TGTGCCAGCAGCTTTGGGCGGGGGGGTTACAATGAGCAGTTCTTC. The whole variable domain, remainder taken from reference TRBV11-3 and TRBJ2-1, is EAGVVQSPRYKIIEKKQPVAFWCNPISGHNTLYWYLQNLGQGPELLIRYENEEAVDDSQLPKDRFSAERLKGVDSTLKIQPAELGDSAVYLCASSFGRGGYNEQFFGPGTRLTVL.

J is TRBJ1-2 and V is TRBV3-1 (or the pseudogene TRBV3-2), with 9 bases identical to TRBD1. CDR3 length: 14 amino acids. The V gene end was trimmed by 1 base and the J gene end by 6 bases; junction bases not matched to a gene: 3. Germline CDR1 and CDR2: LGHDT and YNNKEL (reference sequence). In DNA, the CDR3 is TGTGCCAGCAGCCAAGCTGGGACAGGGAATGGCTACACCTTC. It encodes CASSQAGTGNGYTF.

The chain combines TRBV5-1 with TRBJ1-2; D gene uncertain. The V end was cut by 0 bases, the J end by 0 bases, with 9 bases between. Germline CDR1 SGHRS, CDR2 YFSETQ. The CDR3 length is 15 residues. Written as DNA, the CDR3 is TGCGCCAGCAGCTTGGACAGAACCACTAACTATGGCTACACCTTC. It yields the protein CASSLDRTTNYGYTF.

The rearrangement uses TRBV7-3 and TRBJ2-2, with no clear D. Between the trimmed V and J ends, which lost 1 base and 6 bases, there was a span of 6 bases. Germline-derived CDR1 and CDR2 are SGHTA and FQGTGA. This CDR3 has 13 residues. CDR3 sequence: CASSLISAGELFF. The CDR3 nucleotides read TGTGCCAGCAGCTTAATTTCGGCCGGGGAGCTGTTTTTT.

This chain uses TRBV11-3 with TRBJ2-3, with 7 bases that match TRBD1. The CDR3 has 13 amino acids. Germline V gene sequence: CDR1 SGHNT, CDR2 YENEEA. V was pared by 5 bases and J by 4 bases, with 3 bases of the junction left unmatched. The CDR3 DNA reads TGTGCCAGCAGCGCAGGGGGTGCAGATACGCAGTATTTT. This gives the protein CASSAGGADTQYF.

The chain uses TRBV10-2 and TRBJ2-1; a weak D match, TRBD2 (5 bases). Germline V CDR1 and CDR2: WSHSY, SAAADI. The CDR3 spans 14 residues. The V end was cut by 6 bases, the J end by 0 bases, with 9 bases between. This CDR3 reads CASSNRGSYNEQFF. The CDR3 nucleotides are TGCGCCAGCAGCAACCGGGGCTCCTACAATGAGCAGTTCTTC.